This T cell receptor beta chain appears in the sequencing data of a study of cytomegalovirus exposure and HLA in healthy donors. Study observations and caveats: The classifier reportedly diagnosed cytomegalovirus status with high sensitivity and specificity. Within the 120 or so validation repertoires, first-cohort TCR clusters tended to co-occur, according to a later analysis.

The study drew the donors from its approximately 120-subject validation cohort, separate from the approximately 700-subject first cohort. This clone was detected a few times. Its antigen is as yet unknown. Profiled with immunoSEQ multiplex PCR; TCRdb holds only in-frame clones, not every one. The profile shows fewer than 120,000 clones, approximately 88% of them singletons. Germline CDR1 reads MGHDK; CDR2 reads SYGVNS. The CDR3 spans 15 residues. With 3 bases clipped from V and 4 bases from J, the junction kept 3 bases outside the gene matches. Sequenced input: PBMCs. The receptor's source is a woman in her twenties or thirties in good health and CMV-seropositive. V usage is TRBV25-1 and J usage is TRBJ2-7; 13 nucleotides match TRBD2. The CDR3 bases are TGTGCCAGCAGTGACGGACTAGCGGGGGATTACGAGCAGTACTTC. Protein sequence: CASSDGLAGDYEQYF.